This TCR beta chain was obtained from a study of blood T cell repertoires in COVID-19. In germline, CDR1 is ENHRY, CDR2 SYGVKD. CDR3 size: 15 residues. The V and J ends lost 2 bases and 4 bases respectively, with 9 bases between them. In its sample, this clone was seen a few times. The method was immunoSEQ multiplex PCR; TCRdb's version includes in-frame clones alone and lacks a portion of them. The profile covers tens of thousands of clones, with 75% to 85% appearing a single time and roughly 12% taken by the ten largest. Sequencing used peripheral blood. This chain joins TRBV10-3 and TRBJ2-6; D gene ambiguous. The clonotype originates from a human donor in a cohort sampled during active COVID-19. The CDR3, as DNA: TGTGCCATCAGTGAGCTCGGTCCAGGGGCCAACGTCCTGACTTTC. It is translated as CAISELGPGANVLTF.